The 10 T cell receptor beta chains below were found in one sample sequenced in a study of cytomegalovirus exposure and HLA in healthy donors. Both 60 Vbeta primers and 13 Jbeta primers went into the PCR. Measured with immunoSEQ multiplex PCR; TCRdb has only the in-frame clones, and not every one. The sample includes around 100,000 clones, roughly 71% of them seen just once. The material sequenced was PBMCs. Every receptor here comes from a man aged 35 to 55 in good health and CMV-seropositive.

The chain's CDR3 is CASSAARVTEAFF. The CDR3 DNA reads as TGTGCCAGCAGCGCCGCGCGAGTCACTGAAGCTTTCTTT. The V and J genes are TRBV6-1 and TRBJ1-1; D not certain. CDR1 is MNHNS, CDR2 SASEGT, per germline. Trimming removed 6 bases at V and 4 bases at J, with 12 bases between. The CDR3 has 13 amino acids.

The J gene is TRBJ2-6, the V gene TRBV18; no firm D call. Trimming removed 3 bases from V and 0 bases from J, with 12 bases in between. This CDR3 contains 17 residues. Germline V gene sequence: CDR1 KGHSH, CDR2 LQKENI. This chain's CDR3 is CASSPIGSFSGANVLTF. CDR3 bases: TGTGCCAGCTCACCTATTGGCTCGTTCTCTGGGGCCAACGTCCTGACTTTC.

V is TRBV28 and J is TRBJ2-3; possibly TRBD2 for D (6 bases). The CDR3 totals 15 residues. V shed 1 base and J shed 2 bases, with 10 bases lying between them. Germline CDR1 is MDHEN and CDR2 is SYDVKM. CDR3 protein: CASSLSEGPTDTQYF. The CDR3 DNA is TGTGCCAGCAGTTTATCGGAGGGTCCCACAGATACGCAGTATTTT.

In its sample, this clone was seen a few times. The chain carries TRBV4-1 and TRBJ1-2; a weak D match, TRBD1 (5 bases). CDR1 and CDR2 from the germline V gene are MGHRA and YSYEKL. CDR3 size: 15 residues. V shed 4 bases and J shed 6 bases, with 18 bases lying between them. The CDR3 is CASSPSGASWHGYTF. The CDR3 DNA is TGCGCCAGCAGCCCCAGTGGGGCCTCCTGGCATGGCTACACCTTC.

The chain couples TRBV30 to TRBJ2-3, with 7 nucleotides matching TRBD2. V shed 8 bases, J shed 3 bases, and the junction held 8 bases outside the gene matches. This CDR3 contains 13 residues. The germline gives CDR1 GTSNPN, CDR2 SVGIG (reference sequence). CDR3 sequence: CAGLGGSTDTQYF. The CDR3 nucleotides are TGTGCCGGGTTGGGCGGGAGTACAGATACGCAGTATTTT.

The V gene is TRBV5-1, the J gene TRBJ2-2, with TRBD2 matching 8 bases. V lost 2 bases and J lost 5; bases outside the gene matches: 2. The V gene's germline CDR1 is SGHRS and CDR2 YFSETQ. There are 14 residues in the CDR3. The CDR3 loop reads CASSFLAGTGELFF. As DNA, the CDR3 is TGCGCCAGCAGCTTTTTAGCGGGGACCGGGGAGCTGTTTTTT.

The chain couples TRBV29-1 to TRBJ2-4, with a possible D match to TRBD1 (6 bases). The germline V gene encodes CDR1 SQVTM and CDR2 ANQGSEA. The CDR3 extends over 16 amino acids. V gave up 0 bases and J gave up 1 base, with 13 bases separating them. The CDR3 sequence: CSVEDLGGSAKNIQYF. CDR3 DNA: TGCAGCGTTGAAGATCTAGGGGGATCGGCCAAAAACATTCAGTACTTC.

This clone was picked up a small number of times. The chain employs TRBV10-3 and TRBJ2-3; perhaps TRBD1 as D (5 bases). Germline V lookup: CDR1 ENHRY, CDR2 SYGVKD. V was clipped by 7 bases and J by 5 bases, with 7 bases between them. The CDR3 consists of 11 residues. As DNA, the CDR3 is TGTGCCATCATTCAGGGAGATACGCAGTATTTT. Protein product: CAIIQGDTQYF.

This rearrangement joins TRBV4-3 to TRBJ1-3, with D hard to call. CDR3 length: 15 amino acids. Germline assignment: CDR1 LGHNA and CDR2 YSLEER. V was cut by 3 bases and J by 2 bases, with 11 bases left in between. CDR3 DNA sequence: TGCGCCAGCAGCCACCCCGGGTGGGCTGGAAACACCATATATTTT. It codes for CASSHPGWAGNTIYF.

This clone occurred a few times. The CDR3 sequence: CASSATVNTEAFF. The CDR3 DNA reads as TGTGCCAGCAGCGCGACAGTGAACACTGAAGCTTTCTTT. J is TRBJ1-1 and V is TRBV7-3; D might be TRBD1 (5 bases). V lost 5 bases, J lost 0 bases, and 7 bases lay in between. The CDR3 is made up of 13 amino acids. CDR1 is SGHTA and CDR2 is FQGTGA in the germline V gene.